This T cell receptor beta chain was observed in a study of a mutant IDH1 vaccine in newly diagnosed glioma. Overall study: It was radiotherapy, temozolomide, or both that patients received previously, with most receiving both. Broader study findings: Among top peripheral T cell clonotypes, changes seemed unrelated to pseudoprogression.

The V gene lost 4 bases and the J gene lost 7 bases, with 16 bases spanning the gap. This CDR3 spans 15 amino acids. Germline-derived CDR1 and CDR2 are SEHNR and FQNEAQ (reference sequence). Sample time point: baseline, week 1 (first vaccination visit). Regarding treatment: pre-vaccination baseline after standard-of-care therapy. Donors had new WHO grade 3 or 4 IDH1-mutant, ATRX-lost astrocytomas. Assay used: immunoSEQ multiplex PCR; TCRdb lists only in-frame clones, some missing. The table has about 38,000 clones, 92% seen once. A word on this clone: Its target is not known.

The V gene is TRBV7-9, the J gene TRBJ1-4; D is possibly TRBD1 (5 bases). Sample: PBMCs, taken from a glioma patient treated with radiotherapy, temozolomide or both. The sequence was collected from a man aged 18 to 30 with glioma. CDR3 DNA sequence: TGTGCCAGCAGCTCTAGGGACCCCGGGAGTGAAAAACTGTTTTTT. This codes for CASSSRDPGSEKLFF. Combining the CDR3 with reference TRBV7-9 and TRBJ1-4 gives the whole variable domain DTGVSQNPRHKITKRGQNVTFRCDPISEHNRLYWYRQTLGQGPEFLTYFQNEAQLEKSRLLSDRFSAERPKGSFSTLEIQRTEQGDSAMYLCASSSRDPGSEKLFFGSGTQLSVL.